The sequence of this TCR beta chain was determined in a study of breast tumors, draining lymph nodes, adjacent tissues. Study results and limitations: Findings are consistent with lymph node origin and intratumoral expansion of most tumor T cells. Luminal-like breast cancer showed significantly greater tumor-nontumor repertoire similarity than basal-like breast cancer did. Compared with lymph nodes, tumors were less diverse; compared with nontumor tissue, more.

This clonotype was recorded at least ten times. Antigen specificity is unknown. Breast cancer patients provided tissue from their axillary draining lymph nodes. TCRdb used MiXCR to reprocess the multiplex PCR reads, holding one entry per CDR3 protein. The sample yields 200,000 to 300,000 distinct CDR3 sequences, 30% to 35% seen once. The V gene's germline CDR1 is LNHDA and CDR2 SQIVND (reference sequence). The CDR3 spans 15 residues. V shed 5 bases and J 6 bases; nucleotides not matched to a gene: 8. This clonotype was obtained from a female donor with breast cancer. Some clones in this sample may be carry-over from other donors' samples. The sequenced sample was axillary lymph node tissue. This chain joins TRBV19 and TRBJ2-1; 9 bases are shared with TRBD1. CDR3 coding DNA: TGTGCCAGTAGTGGCCGGGACAGGGTTCGCAATGAGCAGTTCTTC. Amino acids: CASSGRDRVRNEQFF.